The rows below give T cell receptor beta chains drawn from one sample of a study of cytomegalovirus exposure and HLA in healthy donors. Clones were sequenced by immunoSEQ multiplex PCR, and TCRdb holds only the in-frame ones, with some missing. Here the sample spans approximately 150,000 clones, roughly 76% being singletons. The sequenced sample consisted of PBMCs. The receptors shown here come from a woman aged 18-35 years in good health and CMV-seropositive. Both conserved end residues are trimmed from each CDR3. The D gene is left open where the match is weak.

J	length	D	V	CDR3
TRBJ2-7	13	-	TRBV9	ASSAGGTATYEQY
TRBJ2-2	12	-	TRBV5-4	ASSRDSNTGELF
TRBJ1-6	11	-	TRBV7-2	ASSLAGGPPLH
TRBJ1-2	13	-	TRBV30	AWSVGLGTHSGYT
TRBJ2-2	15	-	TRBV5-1	ASSLTMTAGRTGELF
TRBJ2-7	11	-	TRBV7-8	ASSADKHRQQY
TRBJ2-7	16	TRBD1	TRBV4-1	ASSQAETQGAPYVEQY
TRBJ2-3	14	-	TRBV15	ATSRGFSGSTDTQY
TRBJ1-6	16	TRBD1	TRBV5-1	ASSLGDSTSSYNSPLH
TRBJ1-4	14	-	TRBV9	ASSPREGAPNEKLF
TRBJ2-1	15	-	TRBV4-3	ASSQDTTTGPYNEQF
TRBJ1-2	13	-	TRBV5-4	ASSQNPSAVYGYT
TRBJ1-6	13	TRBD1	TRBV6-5	ASSQQGGDNSPLH
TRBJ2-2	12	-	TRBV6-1	ASSPGARTGELF
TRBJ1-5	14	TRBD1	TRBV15	ATSLTEGGLNQPQH
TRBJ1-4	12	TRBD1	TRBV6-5	ASSYLQGGEKLF
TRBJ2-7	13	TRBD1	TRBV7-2	ASSFLQGAFYEQY
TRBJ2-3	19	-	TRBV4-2	ASSQDSPRPVYQQPTDTQY
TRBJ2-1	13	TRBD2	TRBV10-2	ANELAGDINNEQF
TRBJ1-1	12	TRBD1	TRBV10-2	ASNGQGGGTEAF
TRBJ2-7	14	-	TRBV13	ASSPQNTGLPYEQY
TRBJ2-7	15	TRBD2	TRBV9	ASSASAGLAASYEQY
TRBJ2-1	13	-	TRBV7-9	ASSLALAGNNEQF
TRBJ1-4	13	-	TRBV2	ASSDRGNFGEKLF
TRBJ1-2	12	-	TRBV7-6	ASSPFQVDYGYT
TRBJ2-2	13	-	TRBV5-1	ASSFGGADTGELF
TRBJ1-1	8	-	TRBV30	AWNGKEAF
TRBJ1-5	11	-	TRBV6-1	ASGIEGVQPQH
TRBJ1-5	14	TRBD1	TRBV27	ASSLSSQGGNQPQH
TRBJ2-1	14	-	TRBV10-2	ASTPAVGESYNEQF
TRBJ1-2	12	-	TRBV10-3	AISESEQFGGYT
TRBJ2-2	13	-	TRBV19	ASRLQFINTGELF
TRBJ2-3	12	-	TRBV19	ASSNRQWADTQY
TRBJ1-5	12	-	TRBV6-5	ASRGLVEGQPQH
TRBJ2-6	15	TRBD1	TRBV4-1	ASSQGSQGNGANVLT
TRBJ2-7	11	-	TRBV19	ASSPAGGYEQY
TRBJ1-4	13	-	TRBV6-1	ASSEADGRAEKLF
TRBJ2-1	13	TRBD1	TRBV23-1	ASSPPGQGEDEQF
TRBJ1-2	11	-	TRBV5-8	ASSPDRNYGYT
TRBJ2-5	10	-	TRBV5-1	ASSLELETQY
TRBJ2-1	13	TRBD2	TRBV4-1	ASSQGLAGGIEQF
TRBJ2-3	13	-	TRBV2	ASSMEFLEQDTQY
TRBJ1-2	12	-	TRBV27	ATRQVAGGEGYT
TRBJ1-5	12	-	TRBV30	ASEERVSNQPQH
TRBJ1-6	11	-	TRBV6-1	ASSEDRNSPLH
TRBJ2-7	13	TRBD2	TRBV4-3	ASSQSTSGGGEQY
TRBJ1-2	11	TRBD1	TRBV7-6	ASSKQGADGYT
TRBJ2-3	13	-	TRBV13	ASSVRTASTDTQY
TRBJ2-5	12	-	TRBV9	ASSVQGSQETQY
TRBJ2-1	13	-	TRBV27	ASSLKGFMGSEQF
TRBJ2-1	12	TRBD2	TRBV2	ATKTSGTYNEQF
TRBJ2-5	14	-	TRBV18	ASSQKFEHSQETQY
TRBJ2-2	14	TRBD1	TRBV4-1	ASSQGNRGDTGELF
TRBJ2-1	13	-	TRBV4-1	ASSRLGGPWNEQF
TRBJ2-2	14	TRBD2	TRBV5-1	ASSQRTSGGTGELF
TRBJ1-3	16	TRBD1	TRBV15	ATSREVDRASSGNTIY
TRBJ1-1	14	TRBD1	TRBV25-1	ASSELGTGENKEAF
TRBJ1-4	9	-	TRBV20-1	SARASGKLF
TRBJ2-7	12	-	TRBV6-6	ASSSLSSSLEQY
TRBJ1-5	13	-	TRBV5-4	ASSLGGVGNQPQH